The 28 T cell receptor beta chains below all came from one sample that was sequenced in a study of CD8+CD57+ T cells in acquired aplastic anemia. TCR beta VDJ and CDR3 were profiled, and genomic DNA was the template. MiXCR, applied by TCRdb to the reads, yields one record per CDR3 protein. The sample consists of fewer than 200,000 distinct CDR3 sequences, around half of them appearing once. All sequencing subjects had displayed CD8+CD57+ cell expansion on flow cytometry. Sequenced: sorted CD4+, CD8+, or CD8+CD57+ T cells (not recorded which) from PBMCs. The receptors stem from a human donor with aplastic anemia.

The CDR3 sequence is CSARDFDTGELFF. The DNA for the CDR3 is TGCAGTGCTCGGGACTTCGACACCGGGGAGCTGTTTTTT. This rearrangement joins TRBV20-1 to TRBJ2-2; D might be TRBD2 (6 bases). V dropped 5 bases and J dropped 3 bases, with 10 bases sitting between them. This CDR3 contains 13 residues. Looked up from germline, CDR1 is DFQATT and CDR2 is SNEGSKA (reference sequence).

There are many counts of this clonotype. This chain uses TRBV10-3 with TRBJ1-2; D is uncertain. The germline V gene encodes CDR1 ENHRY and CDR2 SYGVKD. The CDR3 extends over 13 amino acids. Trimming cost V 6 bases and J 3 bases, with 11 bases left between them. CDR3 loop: CAISPSRDYGYTF. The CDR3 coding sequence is TGTGCCATCAGCCCCTCAAGGGACTATGGCTACACCTTC.

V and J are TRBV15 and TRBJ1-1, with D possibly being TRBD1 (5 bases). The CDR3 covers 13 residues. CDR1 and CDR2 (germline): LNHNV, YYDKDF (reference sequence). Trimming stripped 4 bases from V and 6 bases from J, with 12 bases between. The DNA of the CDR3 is TGTGCCACCAGCACGCCAGGGAGGGCTGAAGCTTTCTTT. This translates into CATSTPGRAEAFF.

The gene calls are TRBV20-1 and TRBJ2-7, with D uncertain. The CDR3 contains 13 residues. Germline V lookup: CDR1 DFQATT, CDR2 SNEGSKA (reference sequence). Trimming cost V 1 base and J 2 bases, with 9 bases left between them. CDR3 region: CSARVAAPYEQYF. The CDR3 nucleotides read TGCAGTGCTAGAGTCGCAGCTCCCTACGAGCAGTACTTC.

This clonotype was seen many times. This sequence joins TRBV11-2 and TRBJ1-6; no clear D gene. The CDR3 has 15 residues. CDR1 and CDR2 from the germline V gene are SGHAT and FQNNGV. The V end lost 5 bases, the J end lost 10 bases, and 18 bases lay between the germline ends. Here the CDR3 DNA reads TGTGCCAGCAGCCAGTCGTCGGAGGCCGGATCACCCCTCCACTTT. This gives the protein CASSQSSEAGSPLHF. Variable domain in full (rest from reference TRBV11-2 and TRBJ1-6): EAGVAQSPRYKIIEKRQSVAFWCNPISGHATLYWYQQILGQGPKLLIQFQNNGVVDDSQLPKDRFSAERLKGVDSTLKIQPAKLEDSAVYLCASSQSSEAGSPLHFGNGTRLTVT.

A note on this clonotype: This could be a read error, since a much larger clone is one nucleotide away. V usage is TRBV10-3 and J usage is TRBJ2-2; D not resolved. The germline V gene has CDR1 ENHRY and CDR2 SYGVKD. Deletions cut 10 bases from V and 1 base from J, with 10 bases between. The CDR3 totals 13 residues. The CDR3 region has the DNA TGTGCCAGCAGCAACAGGAACACCGGGGAGCTGTTTTTT. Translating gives CASSNRNTGELFF.

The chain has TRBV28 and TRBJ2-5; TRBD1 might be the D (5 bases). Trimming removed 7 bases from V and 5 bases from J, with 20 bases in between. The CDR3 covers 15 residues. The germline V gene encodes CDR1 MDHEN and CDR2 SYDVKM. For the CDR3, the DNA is TGTGCCAGCACTCCCGTAAAAGGGGAATGGGAGACCCAGTACTTC. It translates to CASTPVKGEWETQYF.

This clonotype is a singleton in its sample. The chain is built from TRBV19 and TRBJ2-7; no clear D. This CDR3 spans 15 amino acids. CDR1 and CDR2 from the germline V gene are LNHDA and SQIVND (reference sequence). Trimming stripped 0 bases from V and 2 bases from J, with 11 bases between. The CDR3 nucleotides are TGTGCCAGTAGTATAGAGGAGACTCAAACCTACGAGCAGTACTTC. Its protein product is CASSIEETQTYEQYF.

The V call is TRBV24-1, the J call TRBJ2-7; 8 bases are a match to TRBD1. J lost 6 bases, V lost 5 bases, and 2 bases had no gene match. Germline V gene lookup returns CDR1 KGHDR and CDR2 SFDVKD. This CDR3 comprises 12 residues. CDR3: CATSGQGSEQYF. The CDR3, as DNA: TGTGCCACCAGTGGACAGGGGTCCGAGCAGTACTTC.

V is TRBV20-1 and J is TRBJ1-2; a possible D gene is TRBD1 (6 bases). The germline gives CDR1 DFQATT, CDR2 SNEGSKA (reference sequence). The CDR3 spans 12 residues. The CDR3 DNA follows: TGCAGCACAGGGACTACTAACTATGGCTACACCTTC. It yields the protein CSTGTTNYGYTF.

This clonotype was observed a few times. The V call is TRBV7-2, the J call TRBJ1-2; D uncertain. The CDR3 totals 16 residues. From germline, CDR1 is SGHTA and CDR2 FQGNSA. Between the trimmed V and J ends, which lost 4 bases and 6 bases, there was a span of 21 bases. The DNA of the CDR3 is TGTGCCAGCAGCTCACGCTATGGGGAGAGGACGGATGGCTACACCTTC. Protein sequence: CASSSRYGERTDGYTF.

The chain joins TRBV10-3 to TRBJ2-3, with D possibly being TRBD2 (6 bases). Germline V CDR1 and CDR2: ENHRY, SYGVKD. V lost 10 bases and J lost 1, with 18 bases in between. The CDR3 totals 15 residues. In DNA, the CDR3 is TGTGCCACCCTTGGGGAGACGGGAGGCACAGATACGCAGTATTTT. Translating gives CATLGETGGTDTQYF.

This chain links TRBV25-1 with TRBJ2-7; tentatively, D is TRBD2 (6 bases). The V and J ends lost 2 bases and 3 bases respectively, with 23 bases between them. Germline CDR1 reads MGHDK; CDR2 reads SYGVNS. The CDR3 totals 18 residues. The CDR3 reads CASSETGPGGGLDYEQYF. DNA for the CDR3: TGTGCCAGCAGTGAAACGGGTCCCGGGGGAGGCTTGGACTACGAGCAGTACTTC.

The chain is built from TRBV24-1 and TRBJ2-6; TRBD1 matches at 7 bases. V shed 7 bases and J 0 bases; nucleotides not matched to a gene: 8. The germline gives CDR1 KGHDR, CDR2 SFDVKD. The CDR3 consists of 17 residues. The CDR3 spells CATSTPGQYSGANVLTF. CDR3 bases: TGTGCCACCAGCACTCCGGGACAGTACTCTGGGGCCAACGTCCTGACTTTC.

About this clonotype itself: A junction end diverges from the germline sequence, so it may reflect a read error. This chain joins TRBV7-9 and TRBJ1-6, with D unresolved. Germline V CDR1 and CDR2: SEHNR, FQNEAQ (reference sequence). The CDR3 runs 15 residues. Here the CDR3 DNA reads TGTGCCAGCAGCCCAAGCTGGCGGTATAATTCGCCCCTCCACTTT. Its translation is CASSPSWRYNSPLHF.

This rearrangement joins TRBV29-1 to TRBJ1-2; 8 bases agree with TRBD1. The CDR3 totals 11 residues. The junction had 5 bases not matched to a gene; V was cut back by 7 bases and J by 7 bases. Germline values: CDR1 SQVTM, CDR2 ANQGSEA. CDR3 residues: CSAYRGFGYTF. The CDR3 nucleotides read TGCAGCGCCTACAGGGGGTTTGGCTACACCTTC.

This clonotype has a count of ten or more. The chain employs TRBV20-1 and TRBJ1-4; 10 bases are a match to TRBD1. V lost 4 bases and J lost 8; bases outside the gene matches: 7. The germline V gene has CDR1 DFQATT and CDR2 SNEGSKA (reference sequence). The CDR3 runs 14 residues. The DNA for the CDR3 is TGCAGTGCTACTCGACAGGGGGCGGGGGAAAAACTGTTTTTT. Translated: CSATRQGAGEKLFF.

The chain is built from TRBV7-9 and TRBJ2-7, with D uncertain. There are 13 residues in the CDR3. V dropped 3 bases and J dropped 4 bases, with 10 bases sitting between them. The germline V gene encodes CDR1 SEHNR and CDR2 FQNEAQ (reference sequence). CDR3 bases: TGTGCCAGCAGCTTGAACTACCTGTACGAGCAGTACTTC. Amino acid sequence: CASSLNYLYEQYF.

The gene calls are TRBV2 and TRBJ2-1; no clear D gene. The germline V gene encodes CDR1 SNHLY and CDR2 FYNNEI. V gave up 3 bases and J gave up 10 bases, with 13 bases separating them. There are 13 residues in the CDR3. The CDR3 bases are TGTGCCAGCAGTGAGATTGCCCTACCGGAGCAGTTCTTC. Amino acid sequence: CASSEIALPEQFF.

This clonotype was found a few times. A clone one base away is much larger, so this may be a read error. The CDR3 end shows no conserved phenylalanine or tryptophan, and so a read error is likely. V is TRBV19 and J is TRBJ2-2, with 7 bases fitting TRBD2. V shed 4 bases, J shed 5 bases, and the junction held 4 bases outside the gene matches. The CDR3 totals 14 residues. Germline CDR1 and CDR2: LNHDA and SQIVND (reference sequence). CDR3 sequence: CASSTAAGTGELFS. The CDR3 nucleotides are TGTGCCAGTAGTACGGCAGCGGGGACCGGGGAGCTGTTTTCT.

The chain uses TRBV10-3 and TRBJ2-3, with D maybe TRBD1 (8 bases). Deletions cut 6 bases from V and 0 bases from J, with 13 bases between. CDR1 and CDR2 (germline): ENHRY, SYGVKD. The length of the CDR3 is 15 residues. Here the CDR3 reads CAISGRTGSTDTQYF. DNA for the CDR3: TGTGCCATCAGCGGGAGGACAGGGAGCACAGATACGCAGTATTTT.

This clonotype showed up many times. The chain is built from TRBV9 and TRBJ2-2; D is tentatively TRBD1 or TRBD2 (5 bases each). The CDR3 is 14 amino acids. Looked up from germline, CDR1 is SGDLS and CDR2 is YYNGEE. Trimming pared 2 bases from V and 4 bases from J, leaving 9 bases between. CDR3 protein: CASSVGASTGELFF. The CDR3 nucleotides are TGTGCCAGCAGCGTCGGGGCCTCCACCGGGGAGCTGTTTTTT. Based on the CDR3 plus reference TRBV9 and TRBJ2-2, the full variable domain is DSGVTQTPKHLITATGQRVTLRCSPRSGDLSVYWYQQSLDQGLQFLIQYYNGEERAKGNILERFSAQQFPDLHSELNLSSLELGDSALYFCASSVGASTGELFFGEGSRLTVL.

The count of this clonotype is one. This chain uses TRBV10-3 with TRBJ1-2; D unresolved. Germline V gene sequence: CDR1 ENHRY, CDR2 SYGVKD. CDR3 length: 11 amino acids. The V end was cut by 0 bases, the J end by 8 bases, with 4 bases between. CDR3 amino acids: CAISESLGYTF. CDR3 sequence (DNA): TGTGCCATCAGTGAGTCCTTGGGCTACACCTTC.

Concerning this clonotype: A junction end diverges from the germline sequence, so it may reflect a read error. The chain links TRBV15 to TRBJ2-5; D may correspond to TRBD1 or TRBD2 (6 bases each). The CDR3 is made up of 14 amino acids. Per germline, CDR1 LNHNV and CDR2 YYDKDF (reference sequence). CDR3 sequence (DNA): TGTGCCACCAGCACCAGGGTCACGGGGGCCCCCGTCTTCTTC. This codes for CATSTRVTGAPVFF.

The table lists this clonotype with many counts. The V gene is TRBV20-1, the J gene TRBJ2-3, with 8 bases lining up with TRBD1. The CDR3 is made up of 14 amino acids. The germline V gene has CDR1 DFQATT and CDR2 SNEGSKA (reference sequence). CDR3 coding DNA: TGCAGCTGGGTCCGAACAGGGGGAGCAGATACGCAGTATTTT. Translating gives CSWVRTGGADTQYF.

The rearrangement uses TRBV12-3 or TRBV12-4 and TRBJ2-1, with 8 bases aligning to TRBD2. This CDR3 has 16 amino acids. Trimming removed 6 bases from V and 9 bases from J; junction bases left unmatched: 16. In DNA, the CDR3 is TGTGCCAGCAGGCCATCTGGACTAGCCAGGGTTGGTGAGCAGTTCTTC. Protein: CASRPSGLARVGEQFF.

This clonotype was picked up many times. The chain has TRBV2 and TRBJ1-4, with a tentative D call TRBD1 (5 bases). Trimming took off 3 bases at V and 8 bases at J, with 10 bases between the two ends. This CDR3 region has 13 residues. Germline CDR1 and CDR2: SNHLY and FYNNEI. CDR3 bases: TGTGCCAGCAGTGAGAGTGGGGCGGAAAAACTGTTTTTT. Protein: CASSESGAEKLFF.

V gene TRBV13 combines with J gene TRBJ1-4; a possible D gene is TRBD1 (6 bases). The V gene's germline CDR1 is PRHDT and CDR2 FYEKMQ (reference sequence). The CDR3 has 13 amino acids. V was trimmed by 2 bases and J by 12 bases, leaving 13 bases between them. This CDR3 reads CASSLTAQGELFF. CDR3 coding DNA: TGTGCCAGCAGCTTAACGGCACAGGGCGAACTGTTTTTT.